The next 15 T cell receptor beta chains were all read from a single sample in a study of CD8 T cells in ankylosing spondylitis. MiXCR, run by TCRdb on the 5' RACE reads, gives a single entry per CDR3 protein. The table lists about 240,000 distinct CDR3 sequences, about 10% of them singletons, with less than 7.5% in the top ten. The sequenced sample was blood, either unsorted or a sorted T cell fraction (not recorded which). The receptors derive from a male donor with ankylosing spondylitis or in good health (not recorded which).

This clonotype was seen ten or more times. This chain uses TRBV10-3 with TRBJ2-1; D tentatively fits TRBD1 or TRBD2 (5 bases each). Trimming shortened V by 11 bases and J by 10 bases, and 21 bases separated the two germline ends. From germline, CDR1 is ENHRY and CDR2 SYGVKD. CDR3 size: 13 residues. The CDR3 region is CAVQRDPSREQFF. The CDR3 nucleotides are TGTGCCGTCCAACGGGACCCCTCGAGAGAGCAGTTCTTC.

This clonotype was found many times. The chain uses TRBV4-1 and TRBJ2-2; D is tentatively TRBD1 or TRBD2 (5 bases each). The V and J ends lost 10 bases and 1 base respectively, with 13 bases between them. CDR1 MGHRA and CDR2 YSYEKL come from the germline V gene. There are 14 residues in the CDR3. Here the CDR3 reads CATTRDGNTGELFF. The CDR3 DNA sequence: TGCGCCACCACGAGGGACGGGAACACCGGGGAGCTGTTTTTT.

This clonotype was counted a single time. This chain joins TRBV7-6 and TRBJ2-2; 13 nucleotides match TRBD2. With 5 bases clipped from V and 7 bases from J, the junction kept 4 bases outside the gene matches. The germline V gene has CDR1 SGHVS and CDR2 FNYEAQ. CDR3 length: 15 residues. CDR3 in DNA: TGTGCCAGCAGCAGACTAGCGGGAGGTGGCGGGGAGCTGTTTTTT. It yields the protein CASSRLAGGGGELFF.

This clonotype was found a few times. J is TRBJ2-3 and V is TRBV12-5, with D possibly TRBD1 on 5 matching bases. V lost 7 bases and J 0 bases, leaving 14 bases between the germline ends. This CDR3 has 15 amino acids. Germline V gives CDR1 LGHNT, CDR2 FRNRAP. CDR3 in amino acids: CASAPDRISTDTQYF. The CDR3 DNA sequence: TGTGCTAGTGCCCCCGACAGAATCAGCACAGATACGCAGTATTTT.

This clonotype has ten or more counts. The chain uses TRBV12-3 or TRBV12-4 and TRBJ2-7, with D uncertain. The V end was cut by 2 bases, the J end by 0 bases, with 11 bases between. This CDR3 has 15 amino acids. CDR3 residues: CASSLLAGSSYEQYF. The CDR3 bases are TGTGCCAGCAGTTTATTGGCAGGAAGCTCCTACGAGCAGTACTTC.

Ten or more counts support this clonotype. The chain uses TRBV5-5 and TRBJ1-2; D is undetermined. In germline, CDR1 is SGHKS, CDR2 YYEKEE (reference sequence). V lost 2 bases and J lost 4, with 21 bases in between. This CDR3 is built from 17 residues. The CDR3 is CASSFGVSAPSFYGYTF. As DNA, the CDR3 is TGTGCCAGCAGCTTTGGCGTGTCAGCCCCAAGCTTCTATGGCTACACCTTC.

Many counts were recorded for this clonotype. The chain employs TRBV20-1 and TRBJ1-3; D gene uncertain. Germline-derived CDR1 and CDR2 are DFQATT and SNEGSKA (reference sequence). Deletions cut 1 base from V and 1 base from J, with 8 bases between. The CDR3 totals 14 residues. CDR3 in DNA: TGCAGTGCTAGAGCGTGGAGTTCTGGAAACACCATATATTTT. This gives the protein CSARAWSSGNTIYF.

This clonotype was recorded at least ten times. The gene calls are TRBV5-1 and TRBJ2-1; tentatively, D is TRBD1 (6 bases). The germline CDR1 and CDR2 sequences are SGHRS and YFSETQ. This CDR3 contains 16 residues. Trimming shortened V by 1 base and J by 7 bases, and 18 bases separated the two germline ends. The CDR3 coding sequence is TGCGCCAGCAGCTTGCAAGGGGGTGGTTCATTGAATGAGCAGTTCTTC. It translates to CASSLQGGGSLNEQFF. Looking up the rest from reference TRBV5-1 and TRBJ2-1 gives the full variable domain: KAGVTQTPRYLIKTRGQQVTLSCSPISGHRSVSWYQQTPGQGLQFLFEYFSETQRNKGNFPGRFSGRQFSNSRSEMNVSTLELGDSALYLCASSLQGGGSLNEQFFGPGTRLTVL.

V gene TRBV20-1 combines with J gene TRBJ2-1; 9 bases agree with TRBD2. After removal of 6 bases from V and 10 bases from J, the junction contained 16 bases not matched to a gene. CDR1 and CDR2 from the germline V gene are DFQATT and SNEGSKA (reference sequence). This CDR3 spans 15 amino acids. The DNA of the CDR3 is TGCAGTGCCCGAGCGGGAGGATTGTTCGGGAAAGAGCAGTTCTTC. It translates to CSARAGGLFGKEQFF.

This clonotype was seen repeatedly, ten times or more. The chain's CDR3 is CSVEVDGTADTQYF. The CDR3 DNA sequence: TGCAGCGTTGAGGTAGACGGGACAGCAGATACGCAGTATTTT. V gene TRBV29-1 combines with J gene TRBJ2-3, with TRBD1 matching over 7 bases. Per the germline V gene, CDR1 is SQVTM and CDR2 is ANQGSEA. After removal of 3 bases from V and 4 bases from J, the junction contained 7 bases not matched to a gene. The CDR3 is made up of 14 amino acids.

This clonotype has a count of ten or more. V and J are TRBV9 and TRBJ1-1; 8 bases align to TRBD1. CDR3 length: 13 residues. The V gene end was trimmed by 5 bases and the J gene end by 4 bases; junction bases not matched to a gene: 4. From germline, CDR1 is SGDLS and CDR2 YYNGEE. CDR3 protein: CASSQGAGTEAFF. The DNA for the CDR3 is TGTGCCAGCAGTCAGGGGGCAGGCACTGAAGCTTTCTTT. Using reference TRBV9 and TRBJ1-1 for the parts outside the CDR3, the full variable domain is DSGVTQTPKHLITATGQRVTLRCSPRSGDLSVYWYQQSLDQGLQFLIQYYNGEERAKGNILERFSAQQFPDLHSELNLSSLELGDSALYFCASSQGAGTEAFFGQGTRLTVV.

This clonotype came up many times. This chain links TRBV5-1 with TRBJ1-2, with D uncertain. V lost 4 bases and J lost 6, with 19 bases in between. CDR1 SGHRS and CDR2 YFSETQ come from the germline V gene. The CDR3 runs to 15 residues. CDR3 DNA sequence: TGCGCCAGCAGCCCAACGAGTCGGCGGGGTGATGGCTACACCTTC. It yields the protein CASSPTSRRGDGYTF.

A few counts support this clonotype. The chain recombines TRBV12-3 or TRBV12-4 with TRBJ1-5; D gene uncertain. CDR3 length: 13 amino acids. With 4 bases removed from V and 6 bases from J, the gap between germline ends came to 10 bases. CDR3 region: CASSSGISQPQHF. The CDR3 DNA reads TGTGCCAGCAGTTCAGGTATCAGTCAGCCCCAGCATTTT.

The rearrangement links TRBV10-3 to TRBJ2-1, with TRBD2 matching 10 bases. This CDR3 comprises 15 residues. Trimming cost V 0 bases and J 7 bases; bases outside gene matches: 3. CDR1 is ENHRY, CDR2 SYGVKD, per germline. This CDR3 reads CAISESLAGVNEQFF. Here the CDR3 DNA reads TGTGCCATCAGTGAGTCCCTAGCGGGAGTAAATGAGCAGTTCTTC.

This clonotype was seen only a few times. The V gene is TRBV5-6, the J gene TRBJ2-7; D gene ambiguous. CDR1 is SGHDT and CDR2 is YYEEEE in the germline V gene. Trimming removed 0 bases from V and 2 bases from J, with 9 bases in between. The CDR3 loop spans 14 amino acids. The CDR3 loop is CASSLDLRTYEQYF. CDR3 DNA sequence: TGTGCCAGCAGCTTGGATTTAAGGACCTACGAGCAGTACTTC. The full variable domain, in which reference TRBV5-6 and TRBJ2-7 provide the parts outside the CDR3, is DAGVTQSPTHLIKTRGQQVTLRCSPKSGHDTVSWYQQALGQGPQFIFQYYEEEERQRGNFPDRFSGHQFPNYSSELNVNALLLGDSALYLCASSLDLRTYEQYFGPGTRLTVT.